This TCR beta chain was recorded in a study of early T cells in non-severe SARS-CoV-2 infection (dated by TCRdb to about 2021). With respect to the entire study: Because TCR sequencing was done on bulk RNA from unsorted whole blood, the alpha and beta chains could not be paired. Results and caveats for the whole study, not just this receptor: VDJdb matching was skewed toward anti-spike CD8 responses, so virus-specific expansions were likely underestimated and private and CD4 specificities were missed.

V is clipped by 6 bases and J by 0 bases, and the sequence between their germline boundaries is 18 bases long. The CDR3 measures 16 amino acids from cysteine to phenylalanine. The read is trimmed to its CDR3 DNA, 48 bases read in frame from base 1. The germline V gene encodes CDR1 DFQATT and CDR2 SNEGSKA (reference sequence). For this clonotype: No cognate antigen has been identified for it. Per-base qualities were not stored, and no clone one base away is much larger.

The library was generated by 5' RACE. Instrument used: NextSeq 500. To correct for sequencing error and PCR bias, the TCR library protocol tagged individual cDNA molecules with unique molecular identifiers. Both TCR alpha and beta chains were sequenced, and tight co-correlation was observed between alpha and beta sequence abundances in each sample. As for the original processing: Decombinator V4 was used to annotate TCR sequences for V gene, J gene and CDR3. Expanded TCRs were defined as changing significantly between any two time points under a Poisson model with p below 0.0001. TCR abundances were normalised to the total number of TCRs sequenced per sample and were expressed as counts per million. TRAV1-2 paired with TRAJ12, TRAJ20 or TRAJ33 defined MAIT TCRs, while TRAV10 paired with TRAJ18 defined iNKT TCRs. VDJdb, accessed 1 November 2021, was searched for CMV, EBV and SARS-CoV-2 annotated TCRs, with TCRs annotated for multiple antigens excluded. TCRdb reran the public reads through fastp at Q25 and MiXCR, keeping productive beta chains. Rows with a matching CDR3 protein are joined into one entry that keeps the most common DNA and genes. The V and J calls and clone size come from TCRdb's table, not from the authors' own analysis. This sample is represented by 75,000 to 95,000 distinct CDR3 sequences; over 15% of them were singletons. The ten largest account for 5.1% of the sample.

This was a case-control study nested in a cohort of healthcare workers in London, UK, who had nasopharyngeal swab PCR tests and blood samples taken every week. Healthcare workers were recruited during the week of the UK lockdown, between 23 and 31 March 2020, and followed weekly for up to 16 weeks. The rearrangement combines TRBV20-1 with TRBJ2-1, with TRBD2 tentatively as D gene (6 bases match). This TCR derives from an adult who was a healthcare worker with PCR-confirmed SARS-CoV-2 infection or an uninfected control (not recorded which). The sequenced sample was whole blood, obtained at baseline. The encoded CDR3 is CSALSAGSHSYNEQFF. The DNA sequence is TGCAGTGCCCTTTCAGCGGGCTCGCACTCCTACAATGAGCAGTTCTTC.